The 2 T cell receptor beta chains below come from one sample, sequenced in a study of blood T cell repertoires in COVID-19. Profiled with immunoSEQ multiplex PCR; TCRdb holds only in-frame clones, not every one. The sample consists of some 97,000 clones, around four fifths of them appearing once. The sample taken for sequencing was peripheral blood. These TCRs come from a man aged 50-59 years with active or convalescent COVID-19.

The chain uses TRBV7-9 and TRBJ2-5; the match to TRBD2 covers 13 bases. Looked up from germline, CDR1 is SEHNR and CDR2 is FQNEAQ (reference sequence). Germline trimming cut 5 bases from V and 7 bases from J; bases unmatched to any gene: 19. This CDR3 is built from 19 residues. The DNA of the CDR3 is TGTGCCAGCAGCAGTACTGGGACTAGCGGGATAGCACGTTATTCGACCCAGTACTTC. It translates to CASSSTGTSGIARYSTQYF.

The chain combines TRBV30 with TRBJ1-1; the D gene is possibly TRBD1 (5 bases). Trimming took 4 bases from V and 6 from J, leaving 18 bases between them. Germline V CDR1 and CDR2: GTSNPN, SVGIG (reference sequence). The CDR3 covers 14 residues. CDR3 DNA sequence: TGTGCCTGGACTCCCTTGGGGGGACGGGCTGAAGCTTTCTTT. Protein sequence: CAWTPLGGRAEAFF.